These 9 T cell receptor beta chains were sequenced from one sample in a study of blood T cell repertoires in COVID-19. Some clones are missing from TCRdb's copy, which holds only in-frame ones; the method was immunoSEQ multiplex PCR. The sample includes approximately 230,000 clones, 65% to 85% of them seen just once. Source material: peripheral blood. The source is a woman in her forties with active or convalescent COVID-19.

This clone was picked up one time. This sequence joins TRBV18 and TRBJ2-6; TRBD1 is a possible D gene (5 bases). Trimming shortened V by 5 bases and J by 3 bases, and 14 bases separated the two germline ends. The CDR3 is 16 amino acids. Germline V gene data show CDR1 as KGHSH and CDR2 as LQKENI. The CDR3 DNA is TGTGCCAGCTCAACGGCAGGGTCAGGTGGGGCCAACGTCCTGACTTTC. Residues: CASSTAGSGGANVLTF. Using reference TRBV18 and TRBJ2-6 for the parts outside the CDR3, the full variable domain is NAGVMQNPRHLVRRRGQEARLRCSPMKGHSHVYWYRQLPEEGLKFMVYLQKENIIDESGMPKERFSAEFPKEGPSILRIQQVVRGDSAAYFCASSTAGSGGANVLTFGAGSRLTVL.

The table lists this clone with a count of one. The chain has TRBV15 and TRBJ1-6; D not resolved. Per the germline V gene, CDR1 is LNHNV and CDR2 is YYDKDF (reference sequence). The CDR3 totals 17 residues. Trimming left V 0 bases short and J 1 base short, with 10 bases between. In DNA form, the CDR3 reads TGTGCCACCAGCAGAGATGCACGGGTTTCCTATAATTCACCCCTCCACTTT. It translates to CATSRDARVSYNSPLHF.

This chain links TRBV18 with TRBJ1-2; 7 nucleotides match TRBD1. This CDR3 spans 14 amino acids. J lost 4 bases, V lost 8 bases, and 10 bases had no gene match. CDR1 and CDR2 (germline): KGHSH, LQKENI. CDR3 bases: TGTGCCAGCCGGAATCAGGGGGAAATCTATGGCTACACCTTC. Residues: CASRNQGEIYGYTF. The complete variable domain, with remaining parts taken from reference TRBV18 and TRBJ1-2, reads NAGVMQNPRHLVRRRGQEARLRCSPMKGHSHVYWYRQLPEEGLKFMVYLQKENIIDESGMPKERFSAEFPKEGPSILRIQQVVRGDSAAYFCASRNQGEIYGYTFGSGTRLTVV.

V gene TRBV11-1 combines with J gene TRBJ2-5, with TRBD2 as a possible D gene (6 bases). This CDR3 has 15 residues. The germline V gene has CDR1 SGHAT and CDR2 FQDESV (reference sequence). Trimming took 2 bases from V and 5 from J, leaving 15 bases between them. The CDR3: CASSLRPSREETQYF. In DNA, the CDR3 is TGTGCCAGCAGCTTACGGCCTTCCCGGGAGGAGACCCAGTACTTC.

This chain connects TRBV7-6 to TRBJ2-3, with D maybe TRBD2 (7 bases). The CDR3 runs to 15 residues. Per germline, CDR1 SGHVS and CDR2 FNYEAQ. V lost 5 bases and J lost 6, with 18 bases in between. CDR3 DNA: TGTGCCAGCAGCCCAGGCGGGGGCGCCGGTGATACGCAGTATTTT. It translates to CASSPGGGAGDTQYF.

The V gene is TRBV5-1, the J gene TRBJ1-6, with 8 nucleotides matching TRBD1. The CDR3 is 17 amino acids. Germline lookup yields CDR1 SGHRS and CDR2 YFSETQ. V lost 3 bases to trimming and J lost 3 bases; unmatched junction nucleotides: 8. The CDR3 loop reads CASSYGQGGSYNSPLHF. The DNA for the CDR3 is TGCGCCAGCAGCTACGGACAGGGCGGGAGCTATAATTCACCCCTCCACTTT.

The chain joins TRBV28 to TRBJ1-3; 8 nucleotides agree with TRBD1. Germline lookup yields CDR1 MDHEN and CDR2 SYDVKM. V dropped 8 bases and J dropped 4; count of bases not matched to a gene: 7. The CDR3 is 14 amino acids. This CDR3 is CASLGPGGGNTIYF. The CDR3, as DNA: TGTGCCAGCCTGGGGCCAGGGGGCGGAAACACCATATATTTT.

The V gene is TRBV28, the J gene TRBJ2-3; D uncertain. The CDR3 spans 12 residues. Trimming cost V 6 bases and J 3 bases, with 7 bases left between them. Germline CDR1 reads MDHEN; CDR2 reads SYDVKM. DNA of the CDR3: TGTGCCAGCAGCCGAGTTACAGATACGCAGTATTTT. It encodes CASSRVTDTQYF. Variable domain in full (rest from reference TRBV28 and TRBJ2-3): DVKVTQSSRYLVKRTGEKVFLECVQDMDHENMFWYRQDPGLGLRLIYFSYDVKMKEKGDIPEGYSVSREKKERFSLILESASTNQTSMYLCASSRVTDTQYFGPGTRLTVL.

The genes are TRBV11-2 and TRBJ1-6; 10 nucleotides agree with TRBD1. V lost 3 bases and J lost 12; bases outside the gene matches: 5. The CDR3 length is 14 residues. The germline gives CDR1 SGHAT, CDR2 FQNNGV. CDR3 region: CASSLSGQGLPLHF. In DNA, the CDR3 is TGTGCCAGCAGCTTGTCGGGACAGGGGTTACCCCTCCACTTT.